Listed below are T cell receptor beta chains from one sample, sequenced in a study of T-cell memory formation after mild COVID-19. TCRdb itself ran the 5' RACE reads through MiXCR, one entry per CDR3 protein. This sample carries 340,000 or so distinct CDR3 sequences, 13% of them seen once, and the ten largest clones take about a fifth. The source material was PBMCs or a T cell subset sorted from them (not recorded which). The source of these receptors is a young man who had mild COVID-19 (a few samples of this study predate the infection). Cell type and time point are not known. Each CDR3 is given with its conserved first and last residue. D genes are given only for firm matches. The size entry is marked missing in some rows and otherwise reads once, few, many or a size class.

TRBV3-1	TRBJ1-4	TRBD1	few	CASSAIWGTGDEKLFF	TGTGCCAGCAGCGCGATCTGGGGGACAGGCGATGAAAAACTGTTTTTT
TRBV29-1	TRBJ2-3	TRBD2	-	CSVDGGPLELAGVSDTQYF	TGCAGCGTTGATGGGGGTCCATTAGAACTAGCGGGAGTATCAGATACGCAGTATTTT
TRBV3-1	TRBJ2-5	-	few	CASSQDPSRGRGWQETQYF	TGTGCCAGCAGCCAAGATCCCTCGCGAGGCAGGGGATGGCAAGAGACCCAGTACTTC
TRBV7-9	TRBJ2-5	TRBD2	-	CASSLVLAGRETQYF	TGTGCCAGCAGCTTAGTACTAGCGGGGCGGGAGACCCAGTACTTC
TRBV6-2/TRBV6-3	TRBJ2-1	TRBD2	few	CASRLAGLYSEQFF	TGTGCCAGCCGACTAGCGGGGCTGTACAGTGAGCAGTTCTTC
TRBV29-1	TRBJ2-3	-	few	CSVEKTWGGPLTDTQYF	TGCAGCGTTGAGAAAACGTGGGGGGGCCCACTAACAGATACGCAGTATTTT
TRBV6-2/TRBV6-3	TRBJ2-2	-	few	CASSYVLALPGELFF	TGTGCCAGCAGTTACGTCCTTGCCCTGCCCGGGGAGCTGTTTTTT
TRBV20-1	TRBJ1-6	-	-	CSAREGGPTVSSPLHF	TGCAGTGCTAGAGAGGGGGGGCCTACAGTGAGTTCACCCCTCCACTTT
TRBV20-1	TRBJ2-3	TRBD1	few	CSARELDRKDTQYF	TGCAGTGCTAGAGAACTGGACAGGAAGGATACGCAGTATTTT
TRBV6-5	TRBJ1-4	TRBD1	-	CASSWGQTVNEKLFF	TGTGCCAGCAGTTGGGGACAGACTGTCAATGAAAAACTGTTTTTT
TRBV29-1	TRBJ1-1	-	-	CSVATNTEAFF	TGCAGCGTTGCGACGAACACTGAAGCTTTCTTT
TRBV12-3/TRBV12-4	TRBJ2-4	TRBD2	few	CASSLLFRHGLAGAPLAKNIQYF	TGTGCCAGCAGTTTACTTTTTCGTCACGGACTAGCGGGGGCACCCCTAGCCAAAAACATTCAGTACTTC
TRBV5-1	TRBJ2-3	-	many	CASSLRKTPADTQYF	TGCGCCAGCAGCTTGAGGAAAACCCCGGCAGATACGCAGTATTTT
TRBV7-2	TRBJ1-4	-	few	CASSYGEKLFF	TGTGCCAGCAGCTACGGTGAAAAACTGTTTTTT
TRBV10-3	TRBJ2-7	TRBD2	many	CAISGPSGGIYEQYF	TGTGCCATCAGTGGGCCTAGCGGGGGGATTTACGAGCAGTACTTC
TRBV5-4	TRBJ2-6	-	few	CASSFNNRFAGANVLTF	TGTGCCAGCAGCTTTAACAACCGTTTCGCGGGGGCCAACGTCCTGACTTTC
TRBV6-5	TRBJ1-1	-	-	CASSYGQGWTEAFF	TGTGCCAGCAGTTACGGGCAGGGATGGACTGAAGCTTTCTTT
TRBV7-3	TRBJ2-3	-	-	CASSSGINTDTQYF	TGTGCCAGCAGCTCCGGGATCAACACAGATACGCAGTATTTT
TRBV10-3	TRBJ2-5	-	-	CAISETQGTGAQYF	TGTGCCATCAGTGAGACACAGGGTACCGGGGCCCAGTACTTC
TRBV4-1	TRBJ2-1	TRBD1	few	CASSLLNRGDEQFF	TGCGCCAGCAGCCTGTTAAACAGGGGCGATGAGCAGTTCTTC
TRBV4-3	TRBJ2-3	TRBD2	-	CASSQDQVAGRPDTQYF	TGCGCCAGCAGCCAAGATCAGGTAGCGGGGCGACCAGATACGCAGTATTTT
TRBV20-1	TRBJ2-2	-	few	CSANTGVGELFF	TGCAGTGCTAACACGGGGGTCGGGGAGCTGTTTTTT
TRBV29-1	TRBJ2-3	TRBD1	many	CSADRAEDTQYF	TGCAGCGCGGACAGGGCGGAAGATACGCAGTATTTT
TRBV29-1	TRBJ1-4	TRBD1	once	CSVAPKFGQDEKLFF	TGCAGCGTTGCCCCTAAATTTGGACAGGATGAAAAACTGTTTTTT
TRBV6-2/TRBV6-3	TRBJ2-5	-	once	CASISSRDFGGETQYF	TGTGCCAGCATCTCCTCCCGGGACTTCGGAGGAGAGACCCAGTACTTC
TRBV7-6	TRBJ1-6	-	once	CASSLAPSSYNSPLHF	TGTGCCAGCAGCTTAGCTCCGAGCTCCTATAATTCACCCCTCCACTTT
TRBV6-1	TRBJ1-2	-	few	CASSPSGGNNYGYTF	TGTGCCAGCAGCCCCTCCGGGGGAAACAACTATGGCTACACCTTC
TRBV7-2	TRBJ2-1	TRBD2	many	CASSLAVTSGGALNEQFF	TGTGCCAGCAGCTTAGCAGTAACTAGCGGGGGGGCCTTGAATGAGCAGTTCTTC
TRBV20-1	TRBJ1-4	TRBD1	few	CSAGGQGSGKLFF	TGCAGTGCTGGAGGACAGGGGTCGGGGAAACTGTTTTTT
TRBV4-1	TRBJ1-6	-	-	CASSQGEGSYNSPLHF	TGCGCCAGCAGCCAAGGTGAAGGGTCCTATAATTCACCCCTCCACTTT
TRBV5-6	TRBJ2-4	TRBD2	-	CASTLGVGFGGSETLLAKNIQYF	TGTGCCAGCACCCTTGGTGTTGGATTCGGGGGGTCCGAAACATTACTAGCCAAAAACATTCAGTACTTC
TRBV20-1	TRBJ2-5	TRBD2	-	CSARGSGAPTQYF	TGCAGTGCTAGAGGTAGCGGGGCCCCGACCCAGTACTTC
TRBV5-1	TRBJ2-1	TRBD1	few	CASRRTGTGGSGPHDEQFF	TGCGCCAGCAGACGGACCGGGACAGGGGGCTCTGGGCCTCACGATGAGCAGTTCTTC
TRBV7-3	TRBJ2-1	-	-	CASSSGPRNEQFF	TGTGCCAGCAGCTCCGGGCCCAGGAATGAGCAGTTCTTC
TRBV4-2	TRBJ2-5	-	few	CASSQNSMGETQYF	TGTGCCAGCAGCCAAAATTCCATGGGGGAGACCCAGTACTTC
TRBV6-5	TRBJ1-4	-	-	CASSLRGSLNEKLFF	TGTGCCAGCAGTTTACGTGGCAGCCTAAATGAAAAACTGTTTTTT
TRBV12-3/TRBV12-4	TRBJ1-5	TRBD1	few	CASSGNRGDQPQHF	TGTGCCAGCAGCGGAAACAGGGGCGACCAGCCCCAGCATTTT
TRBV20-1	TRBJ2-2	-	-	CSVTPDTGTGELFF	TGCAGTGTTACACCGGACACCGGGACCGGGGAGCTGTTTTTT
TRBV5-6	TRBJ2-3	TRBD1	-	CASRQGLGATSTDTQYF	TGTGCCAGCCGACAGGGGTTAGGGGCGACTAGCACAGATACGCAGTATTTT
TRBV4-1	TRBJ2-2	TRBD1	-	CASSQTGIGELFF	TGCGCCAGCAGTCAGACAGGGATCGGGGAGCTGTTTTTT
TRBV4-3	TRBJ2-5	TRBD1	few	CASSQEGDREGQETQYF	TGCGCCAGCAGCCAAGAGGGGGACAGGGAGGGTCAAGAGACCCAGTACTTC
TRBV6-2/TRBV6-3	TRBJ2-7	-	-	CATKGPLSYEQYF	TGTGCCACCAAGGGACCGCTGTCCTACGAGCAGTACTTC
TRBV6-5	TRBJ2-5	TRBD2	-	CASSYGGVEETQYF	TGTGCCAGCAGTTACGGGGGGGTTGAAGAGACCCAGTACTTC
TRBV27	TRBJ1-2	-	few	CASSLRPPGQTYGYTF	TGTGCCAGCAGTTTACGCCCCCCGGGTCAAACCTATGGCTACACCTTC
TRBV13	TRBJ2-1	-	many	CASSPVLDTGEQFF	TGTGCCAGCAGCCCCGTACTAGACACGGGTGAGCAGTTCTTC
TRBV10-3	TRBJ2-7	TRBD2	-	CAIRTGGSYEQYF	TGTGCCATCAGGACGGGGGGCTCCTACGAGCAGTACTTC
TRBV7-2	TRBJ2-7	-	-	CASSPGPFYEQYF	TGTGCCAGCAGCCCCGGGCCCTTCTACGAGCAGTACTTC
TRBV20-1	TRBJ2-6	TRBD2	few	CSARDWTRSSGANVLTF	TGCAGTGCTAGAGATTGGACTAGGTCCTCTGGGGCCAACGTCCTGACTTTC
TRBV20-1	TRBJ1-1	-	few	CSAREGGRNTEAFF	TGCAGTGCTAGGGAGGGGGGTCGGAACACTGAAGCTTTCTTT
TRBV7-9	TRBJ2-3	TRBD2	-	CASRLAEPDTDTQYF	TGTGCCAGCAGACTAGCGGAACCTGACACAGATACGCAGTATTTT